This TCR beta chain derives from a study of cytomegalovirus exposure and HLA in healthy donors. The protocol was immunoSEQ multiplex PCR, while the TCRdb copy is restricted to in-frame clones and leaves out a portion. This table holds over 50,000 clones, about 92% found once. General study findings and limits: A later analysis found first-cohort TCR clusters tended to co-occur in the 120 or so validation repertoires. Among TCR beta chains, those listed as cytomegalovirus-associated numbered around 180.

Details on this clone: As yet, its antigen is unknown.

Donors came from a validation cohort of over 100 subjects, distinct from the first 666-subject cohort. The germline gives CDR1 SGHAT, CDR2 FQNNGV. CDR3 size: 14 residues. The germline V and J ends were trimmed by 5 bases and 2 bases, with 13 bases remaining between them. The specimen was PBMCs. V is TRBV11-2 and J is TRBJ2-7; a possible D gene is TRBD2 (6 bases). This receptor was identified in a man aged 18 to 29 in good health and CMV-seropositive. CDR3 protein: CASSRLVNAYEQYF. The CDR3, as DNA: TGTGCCAGCAGCAGACTAGTTAATGCCTACGAGCAGTACTTC.